This T cell receptor beta chain was obtained from a study of early T cells in non-severe SARS-CoV-2 infection (dated by TCRdb to about 2021). The study in broad terms: TCR sequencing used bulk RNA from unsorted whole blood, so alpha and beta chains could not be paired.

Concerning this clonotype: Its antigen is currently not known. The record has no base qualities; no much larger clone is one base away.

The research as a whole found: Matching against VDJdb was skewed toward anti-spike CD8 responses, likely underestimated virus-specific expansions, and missed private and CD4 specificities.

From cysteine to phenylalanine, the CDR3 is 11 amino acids long. Kept here is only the CDR3 DNA, which spans 33 bases and is read in frame from base 1. V lost 6 bases and J lost 5 bases, and the count of bases not matched to a germline gene is 1. Sequences SQVTM (CDR1) and ANQGSEA (CDR2) are obtained from the germline V gene. Receptor amplification or capture employed 5' RACE. TCRdb lists the instrument as NextSeq 500. To correct for sequencing error and PCR bias, the TCR library protocol tagged individual cDNA molecules with unique molecular identifiers. Both TCR alpha and beta chains were sequenced, and tight co-correlation was observed between alpha and beta sequence abundances in each sample. On the study's bioinformatics: Decombinator V4 was used to annotate TCR sequences for V gene, J gene and CDR3. Expanded TCRs were defined as changing significantly between any two time points under a Poisson model with p below 0.0001. TCR abundances were normalised to the total number of TCRs sequenced per sample and expressed as counts per million. MAIT TCRs were defined by TRAV1-2 paired with TRAJ12, TRAJ20 or TRAJ33, and iNKT TCRs by TRAV10 paired with TRAJ18. A search of VDJdb, accessed on 1 November 2021, was run for TCRs annotated to CMV, EBV and SARS-CoV-2, with TCRs annotated for multiple antigens excluded. In-frame beta chains were kept once TCRdb had trimmed the public reads at Q25 with fastp and called clones with MiXCR. Duplicate CDR3 protein sequences are folded into a single record with the most common DNA and genes. For this entry, the V and J calls and clone size follow TCRdb and not the study's own pipeline. The sample has approximately 79,000 distinct CDR3 sequences on record, 9.5% to 15% of them singletons. The top ten hold approximately 1% of the sample.

A case-control design nested within a healthcare worker cohort in London, UK, was used, with weekly nasopharyngeal swab PCR tests and blood sampling performed. Healthcare workers were enrolled in the week of the UK lockdown, from 23 to 31 March 2020, and were followed every week for up to roughly 15 weeks. This chain joins TRBV29-1 to TRBJ1-2, and 9 bases in between align with TRBD1. The sample consisted of whole blood. The clonotype was recovered from an adult who was a healthcare worker with PCR-confirmed SARS-CoV-2 infection or an uninfected control (not recorded which). Here the CDR3 is given as CSVGQGYGYTF. DNA sequence: TGCAGCGTGGGACAGGGATATGGCTACACCTTC. The CDR3 plus the reference TRBV29-1 and TRBJ1-2 genes for the other parts give the full variable domain: SAVISQKPSRDICQRGTSLTIQCQVDSQVTMMFWYRQQPGQSLTLIATANQGSEATYESGFVIDKFPISRPNLTFSTLTVSNMSPEDSSIYLCSVGQGYGYTFGSGTRLTVV.